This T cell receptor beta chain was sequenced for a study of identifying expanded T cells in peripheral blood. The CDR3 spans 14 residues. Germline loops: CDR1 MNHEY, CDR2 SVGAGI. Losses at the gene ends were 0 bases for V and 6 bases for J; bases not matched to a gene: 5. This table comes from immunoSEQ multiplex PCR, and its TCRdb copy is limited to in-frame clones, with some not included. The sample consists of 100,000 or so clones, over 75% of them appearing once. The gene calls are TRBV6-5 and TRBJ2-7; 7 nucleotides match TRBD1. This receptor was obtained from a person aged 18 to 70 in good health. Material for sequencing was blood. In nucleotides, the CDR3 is TGTGCCAGCAGTTACTCCCCGACAGGGTTCGAGCAGTACTTC. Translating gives CASSYSPTGFEQYF.